The 16 T cell receptor beta chains below come from one sample, sequenced in a study of T cells in tumors after PD-1 blockade. Sequencing was performed with immunoSEQ multiplex PCR; in TCRdb, only in-frame clones are kept and a portion is missing. This sample has roughly 47,000 clones, with roughly three quarters found just once. The sample here was PBMCs, taken before anti-PD-1 treatment. Receptors were obtained from a human donor with basal cell carcinoma.

This rearrangement joins TRBV10-3 to TRBJ2-3; the D gene is possibly TRBD1 (5 bases). Germline CDR1 and CDR2: ENHRY and SYGVKD. The CDR3 consists of 14 residues. V was trimmed by 4 bases and J by 3 bases, leaving 11 bases between them. CDR3 amino acids: CAISGGTPTDTQYF. The CDR3 bases are TGTGCCATCAGTGGGGGCACACCAACAGATACGCAGTATTTT.

Only a few counts were recorded for this clone. The V gene is TRBV2, the J gene TRBJ2-1, with 9 bases aligning to TRBD2. Germline loops: CDR1 SNHLY, CDR2 FYNNEI. There are 15 residues in the CDR3. V lost 3 bases, J lost 8 bases, and 8 bases stayed unmatched. The DNA for the CDR3 is TGTGCCAGCAGTGATAACGGACTAGCGATCGATGAGCAGTTCTTC. It encodes CASSDNGLAIDEQFF.

This clone was seen a single time. V is TRBV6-5 and J is TRBJ2-7; D gene uncertain. Trimming removed 6 bases at V and 0 bases at J, with 12 bases between. CDR3 length: 14 amino acids. Germline lookup yields CDR1 MNHEY and CDR2 SVGAGI. This chain's CDR3 is CASRTASFSYEQYF. The CDR3 DNA is TGTGCCAGCAGGACGGCCAGTTTCTCCTACGAGCAGTACTTC.

The table lists this clone with a few counts. Within the sample, other DNA sequences also encode this same CDR3. The V gene is TRBV27, the J gene TRBJ1-5, with D uncertain. From germline, CDR1 is MNHEY and CDR2 SMNVEV (reference sequence). This CDR3 contains 14 residues. V was cut by 2 bases and J by 5 bases, with 10 bases left in between. The CDR3 spells CASSLGGFDQPQHF. The CDR3, as DNA: TGTGCCAGCAGTTTAGGTGGCTTCGATCAGCCCCAGCATTTT.

The chain combines TRBV7-9 with TRBJ1-1; TRBD1 agrees at 8 bases. V gave up 0 bases and J gave up 1 base; unmatched junction bases: 1. The CDR3 length is 15 residues. Germline V gene lookup returns CDR1 SEHNR and CDR2 FQNEAQ (reference sequence). The CDR3 region is CASSLAGTGNTEAFF. The CDR3, as DNA: TGTGCCAGCAGCTTAGCGGGGACAGGGAACACTGAAGCTTTCTTT.

The chain recombines TRBV3-1 (or the pseudogene TRBV3-2) with TRBJ1-5, with D hard to call. V was pared by 0 bases and J by 0 bases, with 6 bases between. Germline CDR1 reads LGHDT; CDR2 reads YNNKEL (reference sequence). The CDR3 is 15 residues long. In nucleotides, the CDR3 is TGTGCCAGCAGCCAAGATCCCCATAGCAATCAGCCCCAGCATTTT. Translation: CASSQDPHSNQPQHF.

The V and J genes are TRBV10-2 and TRBJ1-6; D is possibly TRBD1 (5 bases). Germline assignment: CDR1 WSHSY and CDR2 SAAADI. The V end lost 6 bases, the J end lost 7 bases, and 13 bases lay between the germline ends. The CDR3 spans 14 residues. Here the CDR3 DNA reads TGCGCCAGCAGGACCGGGACGGAGAATTCACCCCTCCACTTT. Encoded protein: CASRTGTENSPLHF.

J is TRBJ2-7 and V is TRBV5-6; 11 bases line up with TRBD1. From germline, CDR1 is SGHDT and CDR2 YYEEEE. This CDR3 is 17 amino acids long. The V segment lost 4 bases and the J segment 0 bases; nucleotides outside the gene matches: 9. CDR3 nucleotides: TGTGCCAGCAGCGGGGGACAGGGGGACCCTTTCTCCTACGAGCAGTACTTC. It yields the protein CASSGGQGDPFSYEQYF.

This sequence joins TRBV12-3 or TRBV12-4 and TRBJ1-5, with D uncertain. The CDR3 loop spans 13 amino acids. V lost 6 bases and J lost 11, with 17 bases in between. The CDR3 DNA sequence: TGTGCCAGCAGGGAGGGCCTGGATAGATCCCAGCATTTT. This encodes CASREGLDRSQHF.

The V and J genes are TRBV5-6 and TRBJ1-2; D might be TRBD1 (6 bases). Germline CDR1 is SGHDT and CDR2 is YYEEEE. The CDR3 totals 15 residues. Trimming pared 0 bases from V and 3 bases from J, leaving 12 bases between. CDR3 in DNA: TGTGCCAGCAGCTTGGGCAGGGGAGGAGACTATGGCTACACCTTC. This codes for CASSLGRGGDYGYTF. The whole variable domain, remainder taken from reference TRBV5-6 and TRBJ1-2, is DAGVTQSPTHLIKTRGQQVTLRCSPKSGHDTVSWYQQALGQGPQFIFQYYEEEERQRGNFPDRFSGHQFPNYSSELNVNALLLGDSALYLCASSLGRGGDYGYTFGSGTRLTVV.

V usage is TRBV5-1 and J usage is TRBJ1-1; possibly TRBD1 for D (5 bases). Trimming took 4 bases from V and 8 from J, leaving 15 bases between them. Looked up from germline, CDR1 is SGHRS and CDR2 is YFSETQ. This CDR3 comprises 13 residues. CDR3 sequence reads: CASSDPKGREAFF. CDR3 in DNA: TGCGCCAGCAGCGACCCGAAGGGACGAGAAGCTTTCTTT.

This sequence joins TRBV27 and TRBJ2-7; no firm D call. From germline, CDR1 is MNHEY and CDR2 SMNVEV (reference sequence). Trimming removed 2 bases at V and 6 bases at J, with 14 bases between. CDR3 length equals 14 residues. CDR3 sequence (DNA): TGTGCCAGCAGTTTAATGGGCAGGCGGTCCGAGCAGTACTTC. Its protein is CASSLMGRRSEQYF.

The genes are TRBV29-1 and TRBJ1-2, with D uncertain. The CDR3 length is 12 residues. Trimming cost V 7 bases and J 4 bases, with 13 bases left between them. CDR1 is SQVTM and CDR2 is ANQGSEA in the germline V gene. CDR3 loop: CSAWVGGYGYTF. For the CDR3, the DNA is TGCAGCGCCTGGGTCGGAGGCTATGGCTACACCTTC. Looking up the rest from reference TRBV29-1 and TRBJ1-2 gives the full variable domain: SAVISQKPSRDICQRGTSLTIQCQVDSQVTMMFWYRQQPGQSLTLIATANQGSEATYESGFVIDKFPISRPNLTFSTLTVSNMSPEDSSIYLCSAWVGGYGYTFGSGTRLTVV.

The chain employs TRBV5-1 and TRBJ2-3, with D unresolved. The germline V gene has CDR1 SGHRS and CDR2 YFSETQ. The length of the CDR3 is 14 residues. The V end lost 5 bases, the J end lost 0 bases, and 10 bases lay between the germline ends. CDR3 loop: CASRPEGSTDTQYF. Here the CDR3 DNA reads TGCGCCAGCAGACCTGAAGGAAGCACAGATACGCAGTATTTT. The full variable domain, its missing parts supplied by reference TRBV5-1 and TRBJ2-3, is KAGVTQTPRYLIKTRGQQVTLSCSPISGHRSVSWYQQTPGQGLQFLFEYFSETQRNKGNFPGRFSGRQFSNSRSEMNVSTLELGDSALYLCASRPEGSTDTQYFGPGTRLTVL.

This clone has a handful of counts. The chain employs TRBV11-3 and TRBJ2-1; the match to TRBD2 covers 12 bases. This CDR3 spans 16 amino acids. V trimming: 4 bases; J trimming: 5 bases; junction bases outside the gene matches: 6. The germline CDR1 and CDR2 sequences are SGHNT and YENEEA. CDR3 in DNA: TGTGCCAGCAGCTCCGTTTCTAGCGGGGGGGACAATGAGCAGTTCTTC. This sequence encodes CASSSVSSGGDNEQFF.

The chain has TRBV24-1 and TRBJ2-1; 11 bases are shared with TRBD2. The CDR3 loop spans 20 amino acids. The junction had 13 bases not matched to a gene; V was cut back by 4 bases and J by 0 bases. CDR1 KGHDR and CDR2 SFDVKD come from the germline V gene. The CDR3 region is CATSDSGQFLAGGSYNEQFF. In nucleotides, the CDR3 is TGTGCCACCAGTGACTCCGGACAGTTCCTAGCGGGAGGCTCCTACAATGAGCAGTTCTTC.